The entry below describes one TCR beta chain. It lacks a known antigen. No much larger clone exists at a distance of one base, and base qualities are not known. The record originates from a study of regulatory T cells in long-lasting Graves disease (dated by TCRdb to 2020 to 2023). Study-level background: Antithyroid drugs had been taken for less than 3 months by newly diagnosed Graves' disease patients. The study was conducted in China and was registered as a clinical trial. A total of roughly 33 samples were covered by TCR sequencing, comprising approximately 13 persistent and about 20 newly diagnosed Graves' disease patients. Peripheral blood TCR sequencing and RNA sequencing compared persistent Graves' disease patients with newly diagnosed Graves' disease patients.

V sheds 6 bases and J sheds 7 bases, leaving 10 bases between their ends. The CDR3 measures 12 amino acids from cysteine to phenylalanine. The CDR3 DNA has 36 bases and is translated from base 1. The germline V gene (reference sequence) provides CDR1 MNHEY and CDR2 SMNVEV. Read against the paper, the sample's time point label means: newly diagnosed GD, antithyroid drugs for less than 3 months. RNA was extracted from PBMCs in TRIzol for both TCR sequencing and RNA sequencing. The diagnosis of Graves' disease followed American Thyroid Association guidelines. Patients were recruited from an endocrinology department in Xi'an, China. Each patient gave approximately 10 milliliters of peripheral blood, collected in an EDTA anticoagulant tube. Ficoll Paque Plus density gradient separation was used to isolate PBMCs, and no additional T cell sorting was done. An Agilent 2100 Bioanalyzer and agarose gel were used to check RNA quality, and a NanoDrop 2000 was used to measure RNA concentration.

On the study overall, not on this receptor specifically: Preferential use of TRBV28, TRBJ1-2 and TRBJ2-5 was observed in persistent disease, whereas TRBV20-1 and TRBJ2-1 were favored in newly diagnosed disease. Lower TCR Shannon entropy and fewer highly expanded clones were observed in persistent Graves' disease patients than in newly diagnosed patients, which suggested clonal expansion. Because the primary lesion, thyroid tissue, could not be accessed, the study looked at peripheral blood alone. More public clonotypes were shared among persistent patients (over 2,500) than among newly diagnosed patients (roughly 1,000). The authors noted that the small sample size was a limitation that may lower accuracy. Sequencing and analysis were restricted to the TCR beta chain.

To prepare the library, multiplex PCR was applied. Reads for this sample came from an Illumina HiSeq 4000. iRepertoire HTBI primers and Arm-PCR amplification of CDR3 regions were used to construct TCR beta libraries. PCR products were gel purified before sequencing. The authors' analysis ran thus. Gene usage analysis of CDR3 amino acid clonotypes used the 60 to 80 TRBV and more than 13 TRBJ segments found across samples. COPE and FqMerger were used to merge the filtered high-quality paired reads into contigs. BLAST was used to align contigs to IMGT TRBV, TRBD and TRBJ reference genes, and CDR3 was defined according to IMGT. Any clonotype with a frequency above 0.1% was classified as a highly expanded clone. Shannon entropy was used to measure repertoire diversity, and the Gini coefficient was used to measure V-J evenness. Public clonotypes were defined as clonotypes shared by more than one individual. TCRdb trimmed public reads at Q25 via fastp, called clones via MiXCR and kept in-frame beta chains. Every distinct CDR3 protein forms one entry, paired with its most common genes and DNA. The V and J calls reflect TCRdb's pipeline rather than the authors' work. The sample table shows about 470,000 distinct CDR3 sequences, and about 16% are seen once. The ten largest account for approximately 16% of the sample.

These sequences were also reported in another study, on T cells in Graves' hyperthyroidism and ophthalmopathy. As that second paper reports: A patient counted as having stable Graves' hyperthyroidism if no progression to ophthalmopathy occurred over 18 months of follow-up. Hyperthyroidism patients were newly diagnosed, with disease duration under 2 months, and aged 18 to 65 years. Patients with uncontrolled infections, other autoimmune diseases, pregnancy or lactation were excluded. Diagnoses relied on clinical symptoms, serum thyroxine and TRAb, thyroid ultrasound and orbital computed tomography. The first round of RT-PCR for the TCR CDR3 was performed with the HTBI primer set and the Qiagen OneStep RT-PCR kit. Most expanded thyroid clonotypes (frequency above 0.001) were also detected in blood, suggesting blood repertoires may reflect thyroid immune responses. A model built on a 13 V-J signature distinguished ophthalmopathy from stable hyperthyroidism, reaching 87.88% sensitivity and about 81% specificity in cross-validation and 80%/75% in testing. In validation, the model predicted progression to ophthalmopathy a median of 6.5 months before onset, with about 71% sensitivity and about 72% specificity. To identify distinguishing TCR V-J signatures, a discovery cohort of some 99 patients was used, comprising 40 to 45 with Graves' ophthalmopathy and 57 with stable Graves' hyperthyroidism. Prospective prediction of ophthalmopathy was tested in an independent validation cohort consisting of some 18 hyperthyroidism patients and some 15 patients who later progressed to ophthalmopathy. The 100 discovery patients were randomly split 7:3 into training and test sets. In addition, the study compared T-cell repertoires in thyroid tissue and in blood from 6 or 7 Graves' hyperthyroidism patients. After sampling, hyperthyroidism patients received methimazole starting at 30 mg daily, and ophthalmopathy patients received high-dose intravenous methylprednisolone. Libraries were constructed in a second round of multiplex PCR, after which size selection and purification were carried out. Libraries were sequenced paired-end with 100 bp reads on an Illumina HiSeq2000. SOAPnuke was used to process the raw data, with reads discarded if the reads contained adapters or uncalled bases, had a mean Phred below 15, or lacked an exact constant-primer or identifier match. COPE v1.2.5 was used to merge high-quality paired reads, and clonotypes were defined as unique nucleotide sequences. MiTCR v1.1 was used to align the clonotypes against IMGT TRBV, TRBD and TRBJ reference segments. The analysis was restricted to V-J combinations with a frequency above 0.0001, which together covered roughly 99% of the repertoires. A TCS score was defined as the ratio between F50 (clonal expansion) and ExV (chaos), using BLOSUM62-based TCRdist between CDR3 peptides within each V-J. Welch's t-statistics and random forest reduced fewer than 550 V-J features to around 14, which were used in a naive Bayes classifier (R e1071). Sample size was not statistically predetermined, and investigators were not blinded to group allocation. According to the paper, TCR Vbeta CDR3 sequencing was carried out on roughly 130 peripheral blood samples, which came from 40 to 45 ophthalmopathy, under 80 hyperthyroidism and roughly 17 progressor patients.

The sequence is built from TRBV27 and TRBJ1-5; no D gene can be assigned with confidence. The clonotype was recovered from a woman aged 25 to 39 with Graves disease. Donor details come from another sample of the same person, matched by shared clones. Specimen: peripheral blood mononuclear cells (PBMCs), collected at new diagnosis, from a patient treated with antithyroid drugs. The DNA sequence reads TGTGCCAGCAGGAAGCTGGGGCAGCCCCAGCATTTT. Its protein product is CASRKLGQPQHF.